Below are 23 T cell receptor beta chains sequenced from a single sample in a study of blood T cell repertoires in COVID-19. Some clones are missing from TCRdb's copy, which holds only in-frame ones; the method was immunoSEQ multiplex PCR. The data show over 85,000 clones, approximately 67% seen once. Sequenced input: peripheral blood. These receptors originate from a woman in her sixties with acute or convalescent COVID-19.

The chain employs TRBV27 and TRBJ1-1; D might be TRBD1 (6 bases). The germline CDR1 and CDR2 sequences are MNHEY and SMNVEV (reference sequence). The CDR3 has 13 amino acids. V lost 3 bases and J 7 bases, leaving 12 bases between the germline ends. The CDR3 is CASSFRTGREAFF. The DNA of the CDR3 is TGTGCCAGCAGTTTCCGCACAGGGCGTGAAGCTTTCTTT.

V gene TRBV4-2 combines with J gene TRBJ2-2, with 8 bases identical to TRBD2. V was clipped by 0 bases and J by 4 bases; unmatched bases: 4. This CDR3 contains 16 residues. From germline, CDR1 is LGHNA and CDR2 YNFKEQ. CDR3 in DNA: TGTGCCAGCAGCCAAGATGCGACTAGCGTCACCGGGGAGCTGTTTTTT. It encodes CASSQDATSVTGELFF.

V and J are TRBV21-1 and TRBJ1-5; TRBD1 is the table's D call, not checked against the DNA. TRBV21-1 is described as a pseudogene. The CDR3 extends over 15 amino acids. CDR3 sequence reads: CASSSRPYSNQPQHF. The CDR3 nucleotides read TGTGCCAGCAGCAGCAGGCCGTATAGCAATCAGCCCCAGCATTTT.

The CDR3 coding sequence is TGCGCCAGCAGCTTGGAGGGACAGGGGGCGGGTAGCTATGGCTACACCTTC. Its protein product is CASSLEGQGAGSYGYTF. The genes are TRBV5-1 and TRBJ1-2; TRBD1 matches at 12 bases. Losses at the gene ends were 0 bases for V and 4 bases for J; bases not matched to a gene: 7. The CDR3 sequence is 17 residues long. Germline CDR1 is SGHRS and CDR2 is YFSETQ.

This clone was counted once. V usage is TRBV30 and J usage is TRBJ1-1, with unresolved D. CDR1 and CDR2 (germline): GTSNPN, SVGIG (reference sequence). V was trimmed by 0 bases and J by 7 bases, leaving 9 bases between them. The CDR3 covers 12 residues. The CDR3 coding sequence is TGTGCCTGGAGTGTCCGACGGGTTGAAGCTTTCTTT. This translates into CAWSVRRVEAFF.

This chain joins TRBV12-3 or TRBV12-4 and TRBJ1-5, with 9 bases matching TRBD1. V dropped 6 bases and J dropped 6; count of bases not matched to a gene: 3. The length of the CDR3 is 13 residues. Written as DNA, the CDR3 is TGTGCCAGCAGAACAGGGGGCAGTCAGCCCCAGCATTTT. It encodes CASRTGGSQPQHF.

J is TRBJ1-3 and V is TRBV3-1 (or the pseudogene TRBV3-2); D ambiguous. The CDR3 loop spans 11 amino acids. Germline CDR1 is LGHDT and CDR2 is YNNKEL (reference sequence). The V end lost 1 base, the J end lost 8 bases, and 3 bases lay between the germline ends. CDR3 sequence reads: CASSQGDTIYF. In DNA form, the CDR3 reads TGTGCCAGCAGCCAAGGAGACACCATATATTTT.

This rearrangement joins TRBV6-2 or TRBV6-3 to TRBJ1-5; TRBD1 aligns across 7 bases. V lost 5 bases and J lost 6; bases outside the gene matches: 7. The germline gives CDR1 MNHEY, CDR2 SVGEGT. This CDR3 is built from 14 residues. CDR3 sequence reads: CASSGTVSSQPQHF. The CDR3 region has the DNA TGTGCCAGCAGTGGGACAGTCTCGAGTCAGCCCCAGCATTTT.

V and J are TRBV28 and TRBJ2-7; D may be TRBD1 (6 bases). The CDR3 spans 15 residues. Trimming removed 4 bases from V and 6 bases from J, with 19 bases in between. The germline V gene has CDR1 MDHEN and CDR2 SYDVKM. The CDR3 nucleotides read TGTGCCAGCAGTTCGACAGGCCCTGGGGCGCTCGAGCAGTACTTC. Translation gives CASSSTGPGALEQYF.

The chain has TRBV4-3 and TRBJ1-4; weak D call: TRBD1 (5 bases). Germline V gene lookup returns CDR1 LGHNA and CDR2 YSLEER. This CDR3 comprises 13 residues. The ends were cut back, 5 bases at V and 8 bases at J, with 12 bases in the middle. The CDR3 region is CASSAGGKEKLFF. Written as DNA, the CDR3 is TGCGCCAGCAGCGCTGGGGGGAAAGAAAAACTGTTTTTT.

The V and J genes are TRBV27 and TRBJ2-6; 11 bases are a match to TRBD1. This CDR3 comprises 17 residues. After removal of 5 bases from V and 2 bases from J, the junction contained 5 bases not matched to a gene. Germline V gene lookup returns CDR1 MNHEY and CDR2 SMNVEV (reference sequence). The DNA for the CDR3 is TGTGCCAGCAGTCGGGACAGGGGGACGACTGGGGCCAACGTCCTGACTTTC. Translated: CASSRDRGTTGANVLTF.

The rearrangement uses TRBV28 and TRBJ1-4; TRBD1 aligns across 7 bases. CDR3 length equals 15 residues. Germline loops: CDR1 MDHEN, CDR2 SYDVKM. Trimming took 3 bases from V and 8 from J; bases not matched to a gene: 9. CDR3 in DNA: TGTGCCAGCAGTTTCTCTGGGGGCAGGGGGGAAAAACTGTTTTTT. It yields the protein CASSFSGGRGEKLFF.

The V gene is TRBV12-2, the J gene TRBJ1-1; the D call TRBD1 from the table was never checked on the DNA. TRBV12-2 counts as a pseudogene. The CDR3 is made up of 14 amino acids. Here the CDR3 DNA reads TGTGCAAGTCGCTTAGGGACAGGGAACACTGAAGCTTTCTTT. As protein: CASRLGTGNTEAFF.

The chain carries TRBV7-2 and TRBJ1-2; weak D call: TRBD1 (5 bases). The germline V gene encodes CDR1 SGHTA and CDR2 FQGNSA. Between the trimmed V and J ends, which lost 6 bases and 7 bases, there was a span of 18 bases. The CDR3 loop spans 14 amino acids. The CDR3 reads CASSSRVLSSGYTF. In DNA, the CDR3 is TGTGCCAGCAGTTCCAGGGTATTGAGTAGTGGCTACACCTTC.

This CDR3 reads CASSTGTAVEGYTF. Here the CDR3 DNA reads TGTGCCAGCAGCACCGGGACAGCCGTGGAGGGCTACACCTTC. V and J are TRBV28 and TRBJ1-2; 7 bases line up with TRBD1. The CDR3 has 14 residues. Germline assignment: CDR1 MDHEN and CDR2 SYDVKM. J was trimmed by 8 bases and V by 6 bases; bases with no gene match: 12.

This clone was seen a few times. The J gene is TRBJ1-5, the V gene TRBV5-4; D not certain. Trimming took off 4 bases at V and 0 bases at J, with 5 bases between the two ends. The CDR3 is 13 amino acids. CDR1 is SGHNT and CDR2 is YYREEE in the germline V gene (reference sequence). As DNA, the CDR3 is TGTGCCAGCAGCCCCGGTAGCAATCAGCCCCAGCATTTT. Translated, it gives CASSPGSNQPQHF.

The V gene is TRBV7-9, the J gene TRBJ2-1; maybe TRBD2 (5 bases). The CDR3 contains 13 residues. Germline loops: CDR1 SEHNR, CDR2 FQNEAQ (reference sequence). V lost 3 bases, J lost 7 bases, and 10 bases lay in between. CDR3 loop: CASSFSGINEQFF. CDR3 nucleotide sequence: TGTGCCAGCAGCTTCTCCGGGATTAATGAGCAGTTCTTC.

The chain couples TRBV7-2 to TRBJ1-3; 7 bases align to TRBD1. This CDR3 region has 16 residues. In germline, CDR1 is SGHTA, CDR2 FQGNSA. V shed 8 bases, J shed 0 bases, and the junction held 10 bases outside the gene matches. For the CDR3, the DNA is TGTGCCAGCCAACCTAGGGACAGCAACTCTGGAAACACCATATATTTT. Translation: CASQPRDSNSGNTIYF. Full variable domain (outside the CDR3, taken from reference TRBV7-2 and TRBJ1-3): GAGVSQSPSNKVTEKGKDVELRCDPISGHTALYWYRQSLGQGLEFLIYFQGNSAPDKSGLPSDRFSAERTGGSVSTLTIQRTQQEDSAVYLCASQPRDSNSGNTIYFGEGSWLTVV.

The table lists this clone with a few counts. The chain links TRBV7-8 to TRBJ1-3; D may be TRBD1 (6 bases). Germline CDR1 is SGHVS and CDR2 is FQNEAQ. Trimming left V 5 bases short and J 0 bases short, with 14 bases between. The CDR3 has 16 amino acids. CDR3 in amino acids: CASSRRGQPSGNTIYF. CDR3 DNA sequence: TGTGCCAGCAGCCGCCGAGGACAGCCCTCTGGAAACACCATATATTTT. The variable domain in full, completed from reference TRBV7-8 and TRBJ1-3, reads GAGVSQSPRYKVAKRGQDVALRCDPISGHVSLFWYQQALGQGPEFLTYFQNEAQLDKSGLPSDRFFAERPEGSVSTLKIQRTQQEDSAVYLCASSRRGQPSGNTIYFGEGSWLTVV.

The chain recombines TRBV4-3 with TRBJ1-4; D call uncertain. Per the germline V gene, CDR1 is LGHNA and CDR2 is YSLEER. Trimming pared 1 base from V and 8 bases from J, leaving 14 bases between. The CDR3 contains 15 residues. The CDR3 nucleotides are TGCGCCAGCAGCCAAGTTTACCCGGGAGGAGAAAAACTGTTTTTT. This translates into CASSQVYPGGEKLFF.

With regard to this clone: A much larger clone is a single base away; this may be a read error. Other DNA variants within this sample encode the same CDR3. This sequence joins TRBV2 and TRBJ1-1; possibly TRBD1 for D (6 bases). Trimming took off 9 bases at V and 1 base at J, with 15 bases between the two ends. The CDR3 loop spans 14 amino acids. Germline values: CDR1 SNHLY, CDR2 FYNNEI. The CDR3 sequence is CASSSQGTNTEAFF. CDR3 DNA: TGTGCCAGTAGTTCGCAGGGGACGAACACTGAAGCTTTCTTT.

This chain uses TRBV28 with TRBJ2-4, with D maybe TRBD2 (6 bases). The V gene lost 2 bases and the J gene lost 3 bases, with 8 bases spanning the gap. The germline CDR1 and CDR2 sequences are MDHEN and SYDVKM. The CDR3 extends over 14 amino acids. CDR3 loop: CASSLLGGKNIQYF. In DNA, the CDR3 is TGTGCCAGCAGTTTACTGGGGGGCAAAAACATTCAGTACTTC.

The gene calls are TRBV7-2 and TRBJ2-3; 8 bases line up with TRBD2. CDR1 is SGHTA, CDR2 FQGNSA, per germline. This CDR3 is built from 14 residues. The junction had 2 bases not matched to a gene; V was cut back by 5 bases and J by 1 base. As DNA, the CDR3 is TGTGCCAGCAGCCCGGGGGGGCGCACAGATACGCAGTATTTT. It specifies CASSPGGRTDTQYF.